The 5 T cell receptor beta chains below come from one sample, sequenced in a study of blood T cell repertoires in COVID-19. Profiling relied on immunoSEQ multiplex PCR, and the TCRdb table lists in-frame clones only, not all of them. The sample has 140,000 to 150,000 clones; 85% to 90% are singletons. Source material: peripheral blood. These receptors originate from a woman aged 55-70 years with active COVID-19.

CDR3 coding DNA: TGTGCCAGCAGTTTATCATTAGTTCAACTCCACGAGCAGTACTTC. This gives the protein CASSLSLVQLHEQYF. The genes are TRBV27 and TRBJ2-7; D is unresolved. V was trimmed by 0 bases and J by 5 bases, leaving 14 bases between them. Germline CDR1 is MNHEY and CDR2 is SMNVEV (reference sequence). The CDR3 is 15 amino acids.

The chain employs TRBV7-9 and TRBJ1-1, with D uncertain. CDR1 and CDR2 (germline): SEHNR, FQNEAQ (reference sequence). V lost 2 bases and J lost 10, with 11 bases in between. This CDR3 spans 12 amino acids. The CDR3 sequence: CASSLRFDRAFF. The DNA for the CDR3 is TGTGCCAGCAGCTTACGCTTCGATAGAGCTTTCTTT.

This chain joins TRBV6-5 and TRBJ2-7, with TRBD2 matching 9 bases. Germline V gives CDR1 MNHEY, CDR2 SVGAGI. This CDR3 is built from 14 residues. V was clipped by 10 bases and J by 2 bases; unmatched bases: 9. The CDR3, as DNA: TGTGCCACCATTAGCGGGAGAGCAACCTACGAGCAGTACTTC. Translating gives CATISGRATYEQYF.

The chain has TRBV7-2 and TRBJ1-2; tentatively, D is TRBD1 (6 bases). Between the trimmed V and J ends, which lost 8 bases and 2 bases, there was a span of 15 bases. Germline V gene sequence: CDR1 SGHTA, CDR2 FQGNSA. The CDR3 has 14 amino acids. The CDR3, as DNA: TGTGCCAGCGACAAGGGGGGGTTCAACTATGGCTACACCTTC. Translating gives CASDKGGFNYGYTF. The variable domain in full, with the rest retrieved from reference TRBV7-2 and TRBJ1-2, is GAGVSQSPSNKVTEKGKDVELRCDPISGHTALYWYRQSLGQGLEFLIYFQGNSAPDKSGLPSDRFSAERTGGSVSTLTIQRTQQEDSAVYLCASDKGGFNYGYTFGSGTRLTVV.

The chain recombines TRBV19 with TRBJ2-1; perhaps TRBD1 as D (5 bases). V was shortened by 3 bases and J by 8 bases, with 17 bases between the two germline ends. There are 15 residues in the CDR3. The V gene's germline CDR1 is LNHDA and CDR2 SQIVND (reference sequence). DNA for the CDR3: TGTGCCAGTAGTATTGCAGGGTGGGTCAGGGATGAGCAGTTCTTC. Its protein product is CASSIAGWVRDEQFF.